Below are 4 T cell receptor beta chains sequenced from a single sample in a study of CD8+CD57+ T cells in acquired aplastic anemia. The authors sequenced patients whose flow cytometry had shown CD8+CD57+ cell expansion. Both TCR beta VDJ combination and CDR3 sequence profiling were carried out. Genomic DNA was the template for this profiling. One entry per CDR3 protein, called by TCRdb with MiXCR from the reads. The table lists 220,000 or so distinct CDR3 sequences, over 55% of them singletons. The sample taken for sequencing was sorted CD4+, CD8+, or CD8+CD57+ T cells (not recorded which) from PBMCs. These receptors were taken from a human donor with aplastic anemia.

The chain is built from TRBV29-1 and TRBJ1-1; D is ambiguous. Trimming pared 4 bases from V and 2 bases from J, leaving 8 bases between. Germline loops: CDR1 SQVTM, CDR2 ANQGSEA. CDR3 length: 12 residues. CDR3 coding DNA: TGCAGCGTTGGCTCCCCAAACACTGAAGCTTTCTTT. Its protein is CSVGSPNTEAFF.

This clonotype was counted a few times. The chain employs TRBV20-1 and TRBJ1-1; perhaps TRBD1 as D (6 bases). The CDR3 is 14 residues long. Germline loops: CDR1 DFQATT, CDR2 SNEGSKA (reference sequence). Trimming stripped 0 bases from V and 5 bases from J, with 13 bases between. For the CDR3, the DNA is TGCAGTGCTAGAGAGGGACACCCGGGGACTGAAGCTTTCTTT. Amino acid sequence: CSAREGHPGTEAFF.

V usage is TRBV24-1 and J usage is TRBJ1-2, with 9 bases lining up with TRBD1. Germline loops: CDR1 KGHDR, CDR2 SFDVKD. The CDR3 contains 15 residues. The V and J ends lost 4 bases and 6 bases, in that order; junction bases with no gene match: 8. The chain's CDR3 is CATSEPGTGYDGYTF. Here the CDR3 DNA reads TGTGCCACCAGTGAGCCCGGGACAGGGTACGATGGCTACACCTTC.

This clonotype was seen a handful of times. V gene TRBV12-3 or TRBV12-4 combines with J gene TRBJ2-5, with unresolved D. The length of the CDR3 is 13 residues. V was cut by 6 bases and J by 1 base, with 9 bases left in between. The CDR3 spells CASRDPAQETQYF. The CDR3 coding sequence is TGTGCCAGCAGGGACCCGGCCCAAGAGACCCAGTACTTC.